This record covers a single TCR beta chain. CDR1 and CDR2 from the germline V gene are LNHDA and SQIVND (reference sequence). V shed 4 bases, J shed 3 bases, and the junction held 3 bases outside the gene matches. The CDR3 has 14 amino acids. This sample is part of a study of blood T cell repertoires in COVID-19. In the study's own analysis: Amplifying reference gene primers gave estimates of nucleated cell counts. TCRdb keeps only in-frame clones here, not all; method: immunoSEQ multiplex PCR. The V and J calls and clone size are taken from that table; D and trimming were inferred from the DNA. The table includes about 140,000 clones, approximately 80% detected once.

The sample comprised peripheral blood. V is TRBV19 and J is TRBJ2-5; 9 bases agree with TRBD1. This clonotype originated in a man aged 50 to 59 with acute or convalescent COVID-19. CDR3 in amino acids: CASSTRTGEETQYF. CDR3 DNA: TGTGCCAGTAGTACCCGGACAGGGGAAGAGACCCAGTACTTC.